This T cell receptor (beta chain) emerged from a study of tumor and adjacent non-tumor tissue in lung cancer. CDR3 length equals 15 residues. Looked up from germline, CDR1 is MGHRA and CDR2 is YSYEKL. This clonotype appeared a single time. One junction end does not reproduce the germline sequence, and a read error may be involved. This sample's RNA came from whole unsorted tissue. TCRbeta libraries were built with three rounds of nested PCR, modified from ARM-PCR. TCRdb ran MiXCR on the multiplex PCR reads and lists one entry per CDR3 protein. The sample consists of approximately 110,000 distinct CDR3 sequences, about 75% of them appearing once.

This chain joins TRBV4-1 and TRBJ1-1; possibly TRBD1 for D (6 bases). This TCR was sampled from an older woman with non-small cell lung cancer. Sequenced: lung tumor tissue. The CDR3 region has the DNA TGCGCCAGCAGCCAAACTCCGGGGGCTTATGGTGAAACTTTCTTT. As protein: CASSQTPGAYGETFF.